One and the same sample provided the 15 T cell receptor beta chains below, sequenced in a study of blood T cell repertoires in COVID-19. Generated by immunoSEQ multiplex PCR, the TCRdb table keeps only in-frame clones and is missing some. The sample lists 280,000 or so clones, 83% occurring once. Input material: peripheral blood. The receptors stem from a woman aged 50 to 60 who had recovered from COVID-19.

This clone appeared a single time. Additional DNA sequences in this sample encode the identical CDR3. The chain recombines TRBV19 with TRBJ1-2; 8 bases align to TRBD1. Germline CDR1 and CDR2: LNHDA and SQIVND (reference sequence). The CDR3 runs 13 residues. The J segment lost 8 bases and the V segment lost 3 bases, leaving 5 bases of the junction unmatched. The CDR3, as DNA: TGTGCCAGTAGTATCGCACAGGGGGGAGGCTACACCTTC. Translating it yields CASSIAQGGGYTF.

The chain joins TRBV18 to TRBJ1-1; D possibly corresponds to TRBD1 (5 bases). The ends were cut back, 2 bases at V and 8 bases at J, with 9 bases in the middle. Germline V gives CDR1 KGHSH, CDR2 LQKENI. This CDR3 has 12 residues. CDR3 sequence: CASSPDSREAFF. The CDR3, as DNA: TGTGCCAGCTCACCAGACAGCCGGGAAGCTTTCTTT.

The CDR3 sequence is CASSIDRGRELFF. The CDR3 DNA reads as TGTGCCAGTAGTATAGATCGAGGTCGGGAACTGTTTTTT. The chain carries TRBV19 and TRBJ1-4; D not resolved. The germline gives CDR1 LNHDA, CDR2 SQIVND (reference sequence). Trimming stripped 0 bases from V and 12 bases from J, with 11 bases between. There are 13 residues in the CDR3.

This clone was seen more than once but under ten times. The chain combines TRBV27 with TRBJ2-3, with D maybe TRBD1 (6 bases). This CDR3 has 14 amino acids. Trimming cost V 4 bases and J 4 bases, with 12 bases left between them. Germline V gene lookup returns CDR1 MNHEY and CDR2 SMNVEV (reference sequence). The CDR3 coding sequence is TGTGCCAGCAGTTACAGGGATCCCGCAGATACGCAGTATTTT. Translation gives CASSYRDPADTQYF.

The gene calls are TRBV5-4 and TRBJ1-3; 7 bases line up with TRBD1. The CDR3 spans 14 residues. V trimming: 9 bases; J trimming: 2 bases; junction bases outside the gene matches: 8. The germline V gene encodes CDR1 SGHNT and CDR2 YYREEE (reference sequence). The CDR3: CATRRQGAGNTIYF. The CDR3, as DNA: TGTGCCACTCGTCGACAGGGTGCTGGAAACACCATATATTTT.

The V gene is TRBV5-4, the J gene TRBJ2-3, with 7 bases identical to TRBD2. CDR1 and CDR2 (germline): SGHNT, YYREEE (reference sequence). The ends lost 1 base at V and 1 base at J; junction bases unmatched: 6. This CDR3 spans 16 amino acids. The CDR3 nucleotides are TGTGCCAGCAGCTTGTGGGCGGGGGATGGCACAGATACGCAGTATTTT. It encodes CASSLWAGDGTDTQYF.

The V gene is TRBV11-2, the J gene TRBJ2-7; possibly TRBD2 for D (6 bases). From germline, CDR1 is SGHAT and CDR2 FQNNGV. V was cut by 0 bases and J by 2 bases, with 8 bases left in between. The CDR3 length is 14 residues. The CDR3 loop is CASSLEAGAYEQYF. CDR3 nucleotide sequence: TGTGCCAGCAGCTTAGAAGCGGGTGCCTACGAGCAGTACTTC.

This clone has more than one count but fewer than ten. J is TRBJ2-5 and V is TRBV9; 16 bases line up with TRBD2. V gave up 4 bases and J gave up 5 bases; unmatched junction bases: 14. This CDR3 is 19 amino acids long. CDR1 and CDR2 from the germline V gene are SGDLS and YYNGEE. CDR3 nucleotide sequence: TGTGCCAGCAGCTTGGGGCACATCGGGACTAGCGGGAGGGGGGAGACCCAGTACTTC. It codes for CASSLGHIGTSGRGETQYF.

The CDR3 coding sequence is TGTGCCAGCAGCTTACGTATCCCTCCCAGCGGGGGGAACACCGGGGAGCTGTTTTTT. Amino acid sequence: CASSLRIPPSGGNTGELFF. The rearrangement uses TRBV7-2 and TRBJ2-2; the match to TRBD2 covers 8 bases. With 2 bases clipped from V and 1 base from J, the junction kept 12 bases outside the gene matches. This CDR3 comprises 19 residues. The germline V gene has CDR1 SGHTA and CDR2 FQGNSA.

The sample holds one count of this clone. This chain links TRBV25-1 with TRBJ2-1; 11 nucleotides match TRBD2. CDR1 is MGHDK and CDR2 is SYGVNS in the germline V gene. The J segment lost 9 bases and the V segment lost 2 bases, leaving 6 bases of the junction unmatched. This CDR3 has 15 amino acids. The CDR3 DNA is TGTGCCAGCAGTGAAAGGCTAGCGGGAGGAGGTGAGCAGTTCTTC. This codes for CASSERLAGGGEQFF. Full variable domain (remainder filled in from reference TRBV25-1 and TRBJ2-1): EADIYQTPRYLVIGTGKKITLECSQTMGHDKMYWYQQDPGMELHLIHYSYGVNSTEKGDLSSESTVSRIRTEHFPLTLESARPSHTSQYLCASSERLAGGGEQFFGPGTRLTVL.

This clone was recorded only once. This chain joins TRBV6-6 and TRBJ1-4, with D possibly TRBD1 on 6 matching bases. Trimming cost V 6 bases and J 2 bases, with 13 bases left between them. The CDR3 runs 15 residues. CDR1 and CDR2 (germline): MNHNY, SVGAGI (reference sequence). CDR3 residues: CASSPWGGTNEKLFF. Here the CDR3 DNA reads TGTGCCAGCAGCCCCTGGGGGGGCACTAATGAAAAACTGTTTTTT.

CDR3 in DNA: TGTGCCAGCAGTCCAGGACTAGCGGGACAAGAGACCCAGTACTTC. Protein product: CASSPGLAGQETQYF. The rearrangement joins TRBV2 to TRBJ2-5; 12 nucleotides align to TRBD2. Unmatched junction bases numbered 3, after V lost 5 bases and J lost 2 bases. Germline loops: CDR1 SNHLY, CDR2 FYNNEI. The CDR3 extends over 15 amino acids.

V usage is TRBV18 and J usage is TRBJ2-1; 7 bases match TRBD1. The CDR3 length is 15 residues. Looked up from germline, CDR1 is KGHSH and CDR2 is LQKENI. Trimming removed 3 bases from V and 4 bases from J; junction bases left unmatched: 6. The CDR3 loop is CASSPAQGEYNEQFF. CDR3 sequence (DNA): TGTGCCAGCTCACCGGCCCAGGGGGAATACAATGAGCAGTTCTTC.

This clone has more than one count but fewer than ten. The genes are TRBV29-1 and TRBJ2-7; 11 bases agree with TRBD1. The ends lost 6 bases at V and 0 bases at J; junction bases unmatched: 7. Germline CDR1 is SQVTM and CDR2 is ANQGSEA. The CDR3 has 15 residues. The CDR3 DNA follows: TGCAGCGTGGTAACCGGGACAGGGGGCTCCTACGAGCAGTACTTC. Translated, it gives CSVVTGTGGSYEQYF.

This chain joins TRBV4-1 and TRBJ1-3; D is possibly TRBD1 (6 bases). Germline V gives CDR1 MGHRA, CDR2 YSYEKL. Deletions cut 4 bases from V and 3 bases from J, with 16 bases between. The CDR3 has 16 amino acids. The CDR3 protein is CASSRIFDRLGNTIYF. As DNA, the CDR3 is TGCGCCAGCAGCCGTATTTTTGACAGGCTTGGAAACACCATATATTTT.